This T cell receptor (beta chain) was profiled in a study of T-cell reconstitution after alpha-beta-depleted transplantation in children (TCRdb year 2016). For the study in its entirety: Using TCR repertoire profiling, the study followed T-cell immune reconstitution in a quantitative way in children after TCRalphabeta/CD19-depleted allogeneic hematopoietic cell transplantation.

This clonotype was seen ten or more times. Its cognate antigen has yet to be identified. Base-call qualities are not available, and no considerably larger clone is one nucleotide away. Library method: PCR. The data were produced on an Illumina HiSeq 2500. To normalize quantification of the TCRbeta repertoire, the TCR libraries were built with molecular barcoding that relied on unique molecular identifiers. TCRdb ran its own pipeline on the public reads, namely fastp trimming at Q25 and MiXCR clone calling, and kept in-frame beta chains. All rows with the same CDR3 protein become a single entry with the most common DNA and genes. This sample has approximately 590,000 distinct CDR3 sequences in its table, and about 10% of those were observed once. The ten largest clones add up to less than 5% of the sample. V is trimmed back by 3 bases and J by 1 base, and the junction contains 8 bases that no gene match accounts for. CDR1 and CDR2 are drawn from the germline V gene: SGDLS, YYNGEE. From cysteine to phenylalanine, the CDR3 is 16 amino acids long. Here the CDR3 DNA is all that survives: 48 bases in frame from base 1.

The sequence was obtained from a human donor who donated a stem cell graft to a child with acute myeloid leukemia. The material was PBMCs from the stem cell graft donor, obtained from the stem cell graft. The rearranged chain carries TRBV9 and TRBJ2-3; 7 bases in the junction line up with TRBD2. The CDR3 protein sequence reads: CASSATLATGTDTQYF. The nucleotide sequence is TGTGCCAGCAGCGCGACACTAGCGACGGGCACAGATACGCAGTATTTT.